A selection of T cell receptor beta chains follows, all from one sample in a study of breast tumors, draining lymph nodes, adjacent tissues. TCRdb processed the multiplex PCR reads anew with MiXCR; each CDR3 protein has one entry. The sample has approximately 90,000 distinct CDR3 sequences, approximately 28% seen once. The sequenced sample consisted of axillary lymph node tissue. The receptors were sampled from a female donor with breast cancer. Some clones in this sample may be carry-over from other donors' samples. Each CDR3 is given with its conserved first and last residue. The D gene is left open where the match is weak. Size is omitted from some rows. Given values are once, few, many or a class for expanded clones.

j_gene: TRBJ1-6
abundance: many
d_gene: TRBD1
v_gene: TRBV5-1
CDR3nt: TGCGCCAGCAGCTTGGGATTACGGACAGGGATTAATAATTCACCCCTCCACTTT
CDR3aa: CASSLGLRTGINNSPLHF

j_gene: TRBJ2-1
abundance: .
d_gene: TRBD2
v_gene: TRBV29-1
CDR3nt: TGCAGCGTTGTTAGCGGGAGTAGGAATGAGCAGTTCTTC
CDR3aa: CSVVSGSRNEQFF

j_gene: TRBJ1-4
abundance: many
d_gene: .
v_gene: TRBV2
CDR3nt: TGTGCCAGCAGTGAATCGGGACCGGTCGAAAAACTGTTTTTT
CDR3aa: CASSESGPVEKLFF

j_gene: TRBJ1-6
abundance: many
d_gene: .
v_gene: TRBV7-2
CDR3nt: TGTGCCAGCAGCTCAAACAGGGAAGGGGGTGGTAATTCACCCCTCCACTTT
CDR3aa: CASSSNREGGGNSPLHF

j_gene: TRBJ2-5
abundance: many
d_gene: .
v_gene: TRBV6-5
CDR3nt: TGTGCCAGCACTATTCACGGACGGGGCATGGGAGAGACCCAGTACTTC
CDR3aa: CASTIHGRGMGETQYF

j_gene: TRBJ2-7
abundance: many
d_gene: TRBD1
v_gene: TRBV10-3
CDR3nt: TGTGCCATCGGGAACGGGGACAGTTTAGCCGAGCAGTACTTC
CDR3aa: CAIGNGDSLAEQYF

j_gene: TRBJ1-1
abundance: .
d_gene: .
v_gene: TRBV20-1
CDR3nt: TGCAGTGCGCGTGAGGATATGAACACTGAAGCTTTCTTT
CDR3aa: CSAREDMNTEAFF

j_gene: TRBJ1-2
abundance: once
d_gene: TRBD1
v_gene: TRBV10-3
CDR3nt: TGCGCCATCACCGCCGCTGGACAGGGGTATGGCTACACCTTC
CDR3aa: CAITAAGQGYGYTF

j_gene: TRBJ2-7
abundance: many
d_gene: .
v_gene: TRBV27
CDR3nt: TGTGCCAGCAGTTTCGGGGGGCTCAACGAGCAGTACTTC
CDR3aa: CASSFGGLNEQYF

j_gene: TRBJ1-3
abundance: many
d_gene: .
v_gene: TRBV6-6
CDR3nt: TGTGCGACCAACGGGAGGCGCCGCGAAAACTCTGGAAACACCATATATTTT
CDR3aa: CATNGRRRENSGNTIYF

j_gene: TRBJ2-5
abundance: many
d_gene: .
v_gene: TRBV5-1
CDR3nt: TGCGCCAGCAGCCTTCCCGGGGTGCCCATAGCGGAGACCCAGTACTTC
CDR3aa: CASSLPGVPIAETQYF

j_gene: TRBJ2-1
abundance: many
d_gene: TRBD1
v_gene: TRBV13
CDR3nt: TGTGCCAGCAGCTCGATGACAGGGGCCGGGACGGAGCAGTTCTTC
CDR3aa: CASSSMTGAGTEQFF

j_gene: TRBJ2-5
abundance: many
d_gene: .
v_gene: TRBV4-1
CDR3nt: TGCGCCAGCAGCCGTCGGGCTAACCAAGAGACCCAGTACTTC
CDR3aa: CASSRRANQETQYF

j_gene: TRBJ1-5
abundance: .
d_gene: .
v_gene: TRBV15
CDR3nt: TGTGCCACCAGCAGCCAGGGCGGTTTGGGCAATCAGCCCCAGCATTTT
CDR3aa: CATSSQGGLGNQPQHF

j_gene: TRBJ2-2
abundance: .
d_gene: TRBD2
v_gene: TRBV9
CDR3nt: TGTGCCAGCAGCGTTCGAAGCGGGGGAACGAACACCGGGGAGCTGTTTTTT
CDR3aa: CASSVRSGGTNTGELFF

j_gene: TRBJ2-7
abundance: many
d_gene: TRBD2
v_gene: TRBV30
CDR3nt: TGTGCCTGGGGGGGAGGGTCCGACGAGCAGTACTTC
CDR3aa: CAWGGGSDEQYF

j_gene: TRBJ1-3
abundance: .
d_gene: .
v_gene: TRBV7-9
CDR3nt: TGTGCCATAGTAGGACGGGATGGAAATACCATATATTTT
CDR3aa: CAIVGRDGNTIYF

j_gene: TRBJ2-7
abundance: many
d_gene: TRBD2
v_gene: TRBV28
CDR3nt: TGTGCCACCTTGACTAGCGGGAGCCACGAGCAGTACTTC
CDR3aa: CATLTSGSHEQYF

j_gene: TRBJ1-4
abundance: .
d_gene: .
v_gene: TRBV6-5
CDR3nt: TGTGCCAGCGCCTCCGGGTTTTCCGATGAAAACCTGGTTTTT
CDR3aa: CASASGFSDENLVF

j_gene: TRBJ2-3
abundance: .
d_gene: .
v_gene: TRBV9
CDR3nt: TGTGCCAGCAGTTACTCACGTGGGGAGATCACAGATACGCAGTATTTT
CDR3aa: CASSYSRGEITDTQYF

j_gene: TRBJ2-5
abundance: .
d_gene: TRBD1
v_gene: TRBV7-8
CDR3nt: TGTGCCAGCAGCTTGGACAGGGGGCGGCGAGAGGCCCAGCACTTC
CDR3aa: CASSLDRGRREAQHF

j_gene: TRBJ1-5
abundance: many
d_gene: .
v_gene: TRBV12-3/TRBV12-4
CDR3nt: TGTGCCAGCAGTTTCCGGGACACGCCCCAGCATTTT
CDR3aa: CASSFRDTPQHF

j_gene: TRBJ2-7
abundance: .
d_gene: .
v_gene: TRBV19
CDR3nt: TGTGCCAGTGCTAGAGGTACAGCCCAAATGACCGAGCAGTACTTC
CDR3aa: CASARGTAQMTEQYF

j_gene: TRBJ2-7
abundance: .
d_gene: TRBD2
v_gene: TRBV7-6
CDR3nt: TGTGCCAGCAGCAGGACTAGCGGGGGAGCCTACGAGCAGTACTTC
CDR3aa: CASSRTSGGAYEQYF

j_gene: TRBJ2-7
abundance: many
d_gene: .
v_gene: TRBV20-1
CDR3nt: TGCAGTGCTAGAGACGGGCTCCCCAACTCCTACGAGCAGTACTTC
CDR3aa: CSARDGLPNSYEQYF

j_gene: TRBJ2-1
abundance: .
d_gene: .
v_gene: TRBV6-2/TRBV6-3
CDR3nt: TGTGCCAGCAGCCGACCCACCCTAGGCAGCAATGAGCAGTTCTTC
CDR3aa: CASSRPTLGSNEQFF

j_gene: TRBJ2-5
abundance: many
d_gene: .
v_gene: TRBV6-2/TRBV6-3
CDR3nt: TGTGCCAGCAGTTACGATTTCGAGACCCAGTACTTC
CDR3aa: CASSYDFETQYF